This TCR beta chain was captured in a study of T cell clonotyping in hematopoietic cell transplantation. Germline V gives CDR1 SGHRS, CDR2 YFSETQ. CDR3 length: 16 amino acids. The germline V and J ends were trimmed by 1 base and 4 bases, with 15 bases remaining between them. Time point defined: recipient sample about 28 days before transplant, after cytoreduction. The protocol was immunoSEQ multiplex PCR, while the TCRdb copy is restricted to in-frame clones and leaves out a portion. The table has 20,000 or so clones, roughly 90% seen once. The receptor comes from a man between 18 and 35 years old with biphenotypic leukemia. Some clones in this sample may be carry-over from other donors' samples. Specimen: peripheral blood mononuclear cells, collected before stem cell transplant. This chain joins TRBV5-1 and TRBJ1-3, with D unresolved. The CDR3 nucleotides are TGCGCCAGCAGCTTGACTTCAAGCGGATCCGGAAACACCATATATTTT. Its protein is CASSLTSSGSGNTIYF.